The entry below describes one T cell receptor (beta chain). This specimen comes from a study of blood T cell repertoires in COVID-19. For the study at large: There were acute and convalescent COVID-19 samples, and they came from the United States, Italy and Spain. PBMCs, B-cell-depleted T cells, or T cells provided the cDNA or gDNA that made up the material.

Trimming pared 6 bases from V and 0 bases from J, leaving 8 bases between. Germline V gene sequence: CDR1 MNHNY, CDR2 SVGAGI (reference sequence). The CDR3 sequence is 13 residues long. Source study methods: From reference gene primer amplification, estimates of nucleated cell counts were derived. Clones were sequenced by immunoSEQ multiplex PCR, and TCRdb holds only the in-frame ones, with some missing. V, J and clone size are taken as reported in that table, and D and trimming were inferred from the DNA itself. This sample carries roughly 160,000 clones, around 82% of them seen once, and the ten largest clones take approximately 11%.

The sequence was obtained from an older man with active or convalescent COVID-19. The chain employs TRBV6-6 and TRBJ1-1; maybe TRBD1 (5 bases). Sequencing input: peripheral blood. In nucleotides, the CDR3 is TGTGCCAGCAGGGACACCCTGAACACTGAAGCTTTCTTT. It codes for CASRDTLNTEAFF.